This T cell receptor (beta chain) originates from a study of OX40 agonist ivuxolimab in advanced cancers. Germline V gene data show CDR1 as MDHEN and CDR2 as SYDVKM. V was trimmed by 3 bases and J by 2 bases, leaving 13 bases between them. CDR3 length: 15 amino acids. Method: immunoSEQ multiplex PCR; TCRdb's copy keeps in-frame clones and lacks some. The sample contains fewer than 90,000 clones, 70% to 90% of which appear only once. The TCR comes from an adult with an advanced solid tumor such as melanoma, head and neck, liver or kidney cancer. The rearrangement links TRBV28 to TRBJ1-2, with D unclear. Specimen: CD4+ or CD8+ T cells sorted from blood, collected in a trial of the OX40 agonist ivuxolimab. The CDR3 sequence: CASSFSRRQNYGYTF. DNA of the CDR3: TGTGCCAGCAGTTTTTCACGTAGGCAGAACTATGGCTACACCTTC.